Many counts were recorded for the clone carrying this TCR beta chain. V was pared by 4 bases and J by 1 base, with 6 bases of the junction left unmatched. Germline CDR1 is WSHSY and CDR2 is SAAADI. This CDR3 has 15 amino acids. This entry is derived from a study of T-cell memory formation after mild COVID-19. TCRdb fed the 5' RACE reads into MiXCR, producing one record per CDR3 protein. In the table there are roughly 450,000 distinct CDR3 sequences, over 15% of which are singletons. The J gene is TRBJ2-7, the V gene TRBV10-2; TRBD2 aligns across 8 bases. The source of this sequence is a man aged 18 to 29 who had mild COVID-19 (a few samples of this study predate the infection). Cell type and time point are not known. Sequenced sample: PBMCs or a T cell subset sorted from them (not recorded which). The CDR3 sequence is CASSGREGVSYEQYF. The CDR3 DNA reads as TGCGCCAGCAGTGGCCGGGAGGGAGTATCCTACGAGCAGTACTTC.